The sequence of this T cell receptor (beta chain) was determined in a study of cytomegalovirus exposure and HLA in healthy donors. The PCR ran on 60 Vbeta and 13 Jbeta primers. Profiling relied on immunoSEQ multiplex PCR, and the TCRdb table lists in-frame clones only, not all of them. The sample carries around 130,000 clones, 74% recorded once. About this clone: Its target is unknown.

J gave up 5 bases and V 5 bases, and 8 bases lay outside the gene matches. The CDR3 contains 15 residues. Germline V lookup: CDR1 MNHEY, CDR2 SVGAGI. Study-wide findings and caveats: In an earlier analysis, productive rearrangement rates for most beta V segments clustered near 87% or 30%.

This chain connects TRBV6-5 to TRBJ2-2, with TRBD2 identical over 7 bases. The TCR sequence derives from a woman in her forties or fifties in good health and CMV-seropositive. Sequenced material: PBMCs. The CDR3 coding sequence is TGTGCCAGCAGTAGCGGGGCGCTATATACCGGGGAGCTGTTTTTT. This sequence encodes CASSSGALYTGELFF.